This TCR beta chain stems from a study of OX40 agonist ivuxolimab in advanced cancers. Notes on the study in general: Clones of CD4+ and CD8+ blood T cells grew by week 6 at doses of 0.1 to 3.0 mg/kg.

To note about this clone: Antigen unknown.

Trimming took off 5 bases at V and 0 bases at J, with 11 bases between the two ends. The CDR3 extends over 15 amino acids. The germline CDR1 and CDR2 sequences are SGHTA and FQGTGA. Profiled with immunoSEQ multiplex PCR; TCRdb holds only in-frame clones, not every one. This sample has fewer than 90,000 clones, with about 88% found just once. The source was CD4+ or CD8+ T cells sorted from blood, collected in a trial of the OX40 agonist ivuxolimab. The TCR was taken from an adult with an advanced solid tumor such as melanoma, head and neck, liver or kidney cancer. The chain links TRBV7-3 to TRBJ2-1, with D perhaps TRBD1 (6 bases). The CDR3: CASSLQGSSYNEQFF. The CDR3 bases are TGTGCCAGCAGCCTGCAGGGGAGCTCCTACAATGAGCAGTTCTTC.